A selection of T cell receptor beta chains follows, all from one sample in a study of blood T cell repertoires in COVID-19. Sequencing was performed with immunoSEQ multiplex PCR; in TCRdb, only in-frame clones are kept and a portion is missing. The sample lists approximately 300,000 clones; 85% to 90% were seen once. The material sequenced was PBMCs or T cells enriched from blood (not recorded which). All receptors come from a young man who had recovered from COVID-19. Each CDR3 is given with its conserved first and last residue. The order of the fields is D gene, V gene, J gene, CDR3 length, CDR3 protein. The D gene is left open where the match is weak.

D: NA
V: TRBV13
J: TRBJ1-3
length: 17
CDR3: CASSPLGASSSGNTIYF

D: TRBD1
V: TRBV30
J: TRBJ2-7
length: 13
CDR3: CAWRDRGRGEQYF

D: NA
V: TRBV5-1
J: TRBJ1-2
length: 13
CDR3: CASSLDRPYGYTF

D: NA
V: TRBV19
J: TRBJ2-1
length: 12
CDR3: CASSIGMGEQFF

D: TRBD1
V: TRBV5-1
J: TRBJ1-2
length: 14
CDR3: CASSPGQGVYGYTF

D: TRBD2
V: TRBV5-5
J: TRBJ2-1
length: 15
CDR3: CASSSAGGLINEQFF

D: NA
V: TRBV11-2
J: TRBJ2-3
length: 16
CDR3: CASSFRGSSSTDTQYF

D: NA
V: TRBV4-2
J: TRBJ1-3
length: 17
CDR3: CASSQDLRSGSGNTIYF

D: TRBD1
V: TRBV29-1
J: TRBJ2-7
length: 11
CDR3: CAGTGAYEQYF

D: TRBD1
V: TRBV2
J: TRBJ2-3
length: 14
CDR3: CASRTGGATDTQYF

D: TRBD1
V: TRBV11-2
J: TRBJ1-2
length: 12
CDR3: CASSVGTDGYTF

D: NA
V: TRBV29-1
J: TRBJ1-2
length: 14
CDR3: CSVGKDSVNYGYTF

D: NA
V: TRBV11-3
J: TRBJ1-2
length: 13
CDR3: CASSSRLDYGYTF

D: TRBD2
V: TRBV15
J: TRBJ2-1
length: 12
CDR3: CATSREVGEQFF

D: TRBD2
V: TRBV20-1
J: TRBJ2-1
length: 13
CDR3: CSASERGYFEQFF

D: NA
V: TRBV7-2
J: TRBJ1-2
length: 16
CDR3: CASSFMPQYRVDGYTF

D: NA
V: TRBV5-1
J: TRBJ1-5
length: 15
CDR3: CASSQGGEANQPQHF

D: TRBD2
V: TRBV6-4
J: TRBJ2-1
length: 15
CDR3: CASSTSGSSYNEQFF

D: NA
V: TRBV14
J: TRBJ1-3
length: 14
CDR3: CASSPDNSGNTIYF

D: TRBD1
V: TRBV27
J: TRBJ2-7
length: 15
CDR3: CASSSAGGDVREQYF

D: NA
V: TRBV29-1
J: TRBJ1-1
length: 14
CDR3: CSVVPAGAHTEAFF

D: NA
V: TRBV5-6
J: TRBJ2-7
length: 14
CDR3: CASSLDQGPGEQYF

D: NA
V: TRBV27
J: TRBJ2-3
length: 11
CDR3: CASREGSTQYF

D: NA
V: TRBV2
J: TRBJ2-1
length: 14
CDR3: CASTLPAGAIEQFF

D: TRBD1
V: TRBV6-1
J: TRBJ1-3
length: 15
CDR3: CASSEQGDSGNTIYF

D: NA
V: TRBV18
J: TRBJ1-4
length: 15
CDR3: CASSPGAGRLEKLFF

D: TRBD1
V: TRBV5-4
J: TRBJ2-2
length: 16
CDR3: CASSPQSGQGSGELFF

D: NA
V: TRBV9
J: TRBJ2-5
length: 14
CDR3: CASSPWTAEGTQYF

D: NA
V: TRBV15
J: TRBJ2-7
length: 15
CDR3: CATSRPGTPLNEQYF

D: NA
V: TRBV12-3/TRBV12-4
J: TRBJ1-4
length: 13
CDR3: CASSFLRGEKLFF

D: NA
V: TRBV3-1/TRBV3-2
J: TRBJ1-2
length: 15
CDR3: CASSLGRWGLLGYTF

D: NA
V: TRBV14
J: TRBJ1-4
length: 16
CDR3: CASSRGTYRTNEKLFF

D: TRBD1
V: TRBV4-1
J: TRBJ2-3
length: 17
CDR3: CASSTISGTGATDTQYF

D: TRBD1
V: TRBV5-6
J: TRBJ2-7
length: 15
CDR3: CASSPVDRGSKKQYF

D: NA
V: TRBV19
J: TRBJ1-5
length: 13
CDR3: CASSRQGNQPQHF

D: NA
V: TRBV30
J: TRBJ1-4
length: 11
CDR3: CAWSANEKLFF

D: NA
V: TRBV5-6
J: TRBJ2-7
length: 17
CDR3: CASSPLGSPSRGYEQYF

D: NA
V: TRBV19
J: TRBJ1-2
length: 14
CDR3: CASSISGTPFGYTF

D: NA
V: TRBV7-8
J: TRBJ1-2
length: 15
CDR3: CASSLVLGGDYGYTF

D: NA
V: TRBV5-4
J: TRBJ2-1
length: 15
CDR3: CASSLEAGRSNEQFF

D: NA
V: TRBV10-1
J: TRBJ1-5
length: 14
CDR3: CASLGAGRGQPQHF

D: NA
V: TRBV21-1
J: TRBJ2-7
length: 16
CDR3: CASSKGARTGSYEQYF

D: NA
V: TRBV2
J: TRBJ2-1
length: 15
CDR3: CASSYGRGSYNEQFF

D: NA
V: TRBV6-5
J: TRBJ1-1
length: 12
CDR3: CASSFRDSEAFF

D: NA
V: TRBV19
J: TRBJ2-7
length: 15
CDR3: CASSPRGTGDYEQYF

D: NA
V: TRBV7-9
J: TRBJ2-7
length: 14
CDR3: CASSSSGYGDEQYF

D: TRBD1
V: TRBV30
J: TRBJ1-4
length: 16
CDR3: CAWAGTGGVTNEKLFF

D: NA
V: TRBV2
J: TRBJ2-1
length: 14
CDR3: CASTSWVGSGEQFF

D: TRBD2
V: TRBV2
J: TRBJ2-1
length: 20
CDR3: CASSETDSTSGRALGNEQFF

D: TRBD1
V: TRBV5-1
J: TRBJ1-1
length: 14
CDR3: CASSLTGGPTEAFF

D: TRBD1
V: TRBV11-2
J: TRBJ2-7
length: 13
CDR3: CASSLDRQNEQYF

D: TRBD1
V: TRBV13
J: TRBJ1-2
length: 14
CDR3: CASSSGTARNGYTF

D: NA
V: TRBV7-8
J: TRBJ2-1
length: 16
CDR3: CASSLNARAYLNEQFF